This T cell receptor (beta chain) was captured in a study of cytomegalovirus exposure and HLA in healthy donors. Study findings and constraints: With high specificity and sensitivity, the classifier reportedly diagnosed cytomegalovirus status. Some TCR beta chains (164 of them) were listed as cytomegalovirus-associated.

On this clone itself: The target antigen is unknown.

Assay used: immunoSEQ multiplex PCR; TCRdb lists only in-frame clones, some missing. The sample carries roughly 150,000 clones, just under 85% recorded once. CDR1 SGHTA and CDR2 FQGTGA come from the germline V gene. The CDR3 has 16 residues. V was pared by 2 bases and J by 8 bases, with 11 bases of the junction left unmatched. The origin of this receptor is a man aged 30-40 years in good health and CMV-seropositive. The sequenced sample was PBMCs. The gene calls are TRBV7-3 and TRBJ2-1; TRBD2 agrees at 8 bases. The CDR3 protein is CASSLARGGRRDEQFF. CDR3 nucleotide sequence: TGTGCCAGCAGCTTAGCCCGGGGGGGCCGACGGGATGAGCAGTTCTTC.